The clone carrying this T cell receptor (beta chain) has only a few counts. Per the germline V gene, CDR1 is SGHRS and CDR2 is YFSETQ. V dropped 0 bases and J dropped 3 bases, with 7 bases sitting between them. The CDR3 is 14 residues long. This entry comes from a study of blood T cell repertoires in COVID-19. Source study methods: The assay estimated nucleated cells by amplifying reference gene primers. Assay: immunoSEQ multiplex PCR; the TCRdb copy retains only in-frame clones and omits some. V, J and clone size derive from that table, while D and trimming were established from the DNA sequence. The repertoire holds some 180,000 clones, with roughly 87% as singletons.

The sequence was collected from a woman aged 60-75 years with COVID-19, enrolled during active disease. The source material was peripheral blood. The chain has TRBV5-1 and TRBJ2-1; D remains ambiguous. This CDR3 is CASSLGADYNEQFF. CDR3 coding DNA: TGCGCCAGCAGCTTGGGGGCAGACTACAATGAGCAGTTCTTC.